These 30 T cell receptor beta chains were sequenced from one sample in a study of T cell changes during pregnancy in multiple sclerosis. Only in-frame clones appear in the TCRdb table, and some are missing; sequencing was by immunoSEQ multiplex PCR. The sample includes some 38,000 clones, about 90% of them seen just once. Sequences were derived from CD4+ T cells from peripheral blood mononuclear cells, sampled in the second trimester of pregnancy. The receptors shown here come from a female donor in good health, enrolled as a control in a pregnancy study.

V and J are TRBV10-1 and TRBJ2-3; D possibly corresponds to TRBD1 (6 bases). There are 16 residues in the CDR3. With 2 bases removed from V and 5 bases from J, the gap between germline ends came to 17 bases. Germline V gives CDR1 WNHNN, CDR2 SYGVQD (reference sequence). Written as DNA, the CDR3 is TGCGCCAGCAGTGAGCCCCGGACAGCCGAACTAGATACGCAGTATTTT. It yields the protein CASSEPRTAELDTQYF.

The chain couples TRBV6-1 to TRBJ1-5; D is perhaps TRBD1 (6 bases). Germline CDR1 is MNHNS and CDR2 is SASEGT. V was shortened by 8 bases and J by 7 bases, with 18 bases between the two germline ends. This CDR3 is built from 14 residues. DNA for the CDR3: TGTGCCAGCGGGGACGCAACAGGGCCCCAGCCCCAGCATTTT. It codes for CASGDATGPQPQHF.

The chain uses TRBV19 and TRBJ1-5; D may be TRBD1 (6 bases). The CDR3 is 15 amino acids. The V end was cut by 6 bases, the J end by 5 bases, with 17 bases between. Germline V gives CDR1 LNHDA, CDR2 SQIVND (reference sequence). The CDR3 DNA follows: TGTGCCAGTAGGCCCTGGGGGGCGGGGGATCAGCCCCAGCATTTT. As protein: CASRPWGAGDQPQHF.

V is TRBV11-2 and J is TRBJ2-5, with 14 bases matching TRBD2. This CDR3 has 17 residues. V shed 4 bases, J shed 2 bases, and the junction held 6 bases outside the gene matches. The germline gives CDR1 SGHAT, CDR2 FQNNGV. CDR3 protein: CASSSRGLAGAQETQYF. CDR3 in DNA: TGTGCCAGCAGCTCCAGGGGACTAGCGGGGGCGCAAGAGACCCAGTACTTC.

CDR3 in amino acids: CASRLINDAFSGAFF. DNA for the CDR3: TGTGCCAGCAGGTTAATAAACGACGCGTTCTCGGGAGCTTTCTTT. The chain links TRBV7-2 to TRBJ1-1; D not resolved. Germline V gene lookup returns CDR1 SGHTA and CDR2 FQGNSA. This CDR3 is built from 15 residues. V was trimmed by 6 bases and J by 10 bases, leaving 24 bases between them.

This clone has only one observation. The V gene is TRBV13, the J gene TRBJ2-7; D possibly corresponds to TRBD1 (7 bases). The germline gives CDR1 PRHDT, CDR2 FYEKMQ (reference sequence). This CDR3 contains 15 residues. The V end was cut by 5 bases, the J end by 2 bases, with 16 bases between. The CDR3 DNA follows: TGTGCCAGCAGCGAGGGTCAGGGGGGTACCTACGAGCAGTACTTC. Amino acids: CASSEGQGGTYEQYF. Complete variable domain (other parts from reference TRBV13 and TRBJ2-7): AAGVIQSPRHLIKEKRETATLKCYPIPRHDTVYWYQQGPGQDPQFLISFYEKMQSDKGSIPDRFSAQQFSDYHSELNMSSLELGDSALYFCASSEGQGGTYEQYFGPGTRLTVT.

V usage is TRBV7-9 and J usage is TRBJ2-1; possible D gene TRBD2, 6 bases. The CDR3 runs to 13 residues. Deletions cut 1 base from V and 9 bases from J, with 10 bases between. The V gene's germline CDR1 is SEHNR and CDR2 FQNEAQ (reference sequence). CDR3 coding DNA: TGTGCCAGCAGCTTAGATTGGGGAGGTGAGCAGTTCTTC. Its translation is CASSLDWGGEQFF.

This rearrangement joins TRBV7-2 to TRBJ2-1, with TRBD1 matching 9 bases. Germline V gene data show CDR1 as SGHTA and CDR2 as FQGNSA. The CDR3 is 15 residues long. Trimming at V came to 4 bases and at J to 6 bases, leaving 7 bases not matched to a gene. The CDR3 loop is CASSSGTGRVNEQFF. The CDR3 DNA reads TGTGCCAGCAGCTCCGGGACAGGGAGGGTCAATGAGCAGTTCTTC.

The chain recombines TRBV7-2 with TRBJ1-2, with 7 bases identical to TRBD1. The CDR3 sequence is 14 residues long. Trimming cost V 2 bases and J 7 bases; bases outside gene matches: 7. Germline lookup yields CDR1 SGHTA and CDR2 FQGNSA. DNA for the CDR3: TGTGCCAGCAGCTTATCGGACAGGAACCTTGGCTACACCTTC. It encodes CASSLSDRNLGYTF. The entire variable domain, with the rest obtained from reference TRBV7-2 and TRBJ1-2, is as follows: GAGVSQSPSNKVTEKGKDVELRCDPISGHTALYWYRQSLGQGLEFLIYFQGNSAPDKSGLPSDRFSAERTGGSVSTLTIQRTQQEDSAVYLCASSLSDRNLGYTFGSGTRLTVV.

This chain links TRBV6-5 with TRBJ1-5; possible D gene TRBD1, 5 bases. V lost 4 bases to trimming and J lost 4 bases, with 11 bases between them. Germline CDR1 MNHEY, CDR2 SVGAGI. The CDR3 runs to 14 residues. The CDR3 is CASSSRQNNQPQHF. CDR3 in DNA: TGTGCCAGCAGTTCCCGACAGAATAATCAGCCCCAGCATTTT.

This sequence joins TRBV7-9 and TRBJ2-3, with a tentative D call TRBD2 (6 bases). The CDR3 length is 13 residues. Germline CDR1 and CDR2: SEHNR and FQNEAQ (reference sequence). V shed 5 bases and J shed 6 bases, with 12 bases lying between them. The CDR3: CASSLTSLDTQYF. CDR3 coding DNA: TGTGCCAGCAGCCTTACTAGCCTGGATACGCAGTATTTT.

CDR3 coding DNA: TGTGCCAGCAGTCGATACCGGGACAGGGAGAGATTAAGTCCACCGCCCCTCCACTTT. Translation: CASSRYRDRERLSPPPLHF. This sequence joins TRBV27 and TRBJ1-6; TRBD1 matches 9 bases. Germline values: CDR1 MNHEY, CDR2 SMNVEV (reference sequence). J gave up 13 bases and V 5 bases, and 24 bases lay outside the gene matches. CDR3 length equals 19 residues.

The chain couples TRBV7-6 to TRBJ2-7; TRBD2 aligns across 9 bases. Germline assignment: CDR1 SGHVS and CDR2 FNYEAQ. CDR3 length: 18 residues. V gave up 1 base and J gave up 3 bases; unmatched junction bases: 13. For the CDR3, the DNA is TGTGCCAGCAGCTTAGGGGGGAGGGCTAGCGGGGCCTTCTACGAGCAGTACTTC. It encodes CASSLGGRASGAFYEQYF. The full variable domain, with the rest looked up from reference TRBV7-6 and TRBJ2-7, is GAGVSQSPRYKVTKRGQDVALRCDPISGHVSLYWYRQALGQGPEFLTYFNYEAQQDKSGLPNDRFSAERPEGSISTLTIQRTEQRDSAMYRCASSLGGRASGAFYEQYFGPGTRLTVT.

The rearrangement uses TRBV6-1 and TRBJ1-5, with 8 positions matching TRBD1. CDR1 is MNHNS and CDR2 is SASEGT in the germline V gene. The trim removed 5 bases at V and 5 bases at J, leaving 8 bases unmatched. This CDR3 spans 15 amino acids. In nucleotides, the CDR3 is TGTGCCAGCAGTCCCCGTGGACAGGGTGATCAGCCCCAGCATTTT. Translating gives CASSPRGQGDQPQHF.

The gene calls are TRBV5-1 and TRBJ1-2, with D perhaps TRBD1 (6 bases). Germline V CDR1 and CDR2: SGHRS, YFSETQ. The CDR3 runs 16 residues. V shed 0 bases and J shed 7 bases, with 19 bases lying between them. CDR3 in DNA: TGCGCCAGCAGCTTGGGACCCGGGGGGCAGGGCGGTGGCTACACCTTC. Its protein is CASSLGPGGQGGGYTF.

V usage is TRBV7-9 and J usage is TRBJ1-1; 8 nucleotides line up with TRBD1. Germline lookup yields CDR1 SEHNR and CDR2 FQNEAQ (reference sequence). CDR3 length equals 16 residues. Trimming at V came to 3 bases and at J to 6 bases, leaving 12 bases not matched to a gene. CDR3 bases: TGTGCCAGCAGCTTCCCGATGACAGGGGAGGGTCCTGAAGCTTTCTTT. Encoded protein: CASSFPMTGEGPEAFF.

The chain links TRBV7-3 to TRBJ2-2; possible D gene TRBD2, 5 bases. The germline gives CDR1 SGHTA, CDR2 FQGTGA. This CDR3 is built from 16 residues. Trimming took off 2 bases at V and 2 bases at J, with 12 bases between the two ends. The CDR3 DNA follows: TGTGCCAGCAGCTTACTCGGGAACTCAAACACCGGGGAGCTGTTTTTT. Protein product: CASSLLGNSNTGELFF.

CDR3 sequence: CASSPTSGIESQYF. The CDR3 region has the DNA TGTGCCAGCTCACCGACTAGCGGTATCGAGTCCCAGTACTTC. The chain employs TRBV18 and TRBJ2-5; 9 bases fit TRBD2. The length of the CDR3 is 14 residues. With V trimmed by 3 bases and J by 9 bases, 8 bases remained unmatched. Germline-derived CDR1 and CDR2 are KGHSH and LQKENI.

The chain has TRBV6-5 and TRBJ1-2; 8 nucleotides align to TRBD1. With V trimmed by 7 bases and J by 8 bases, 15 bases remained unmatched. The CDR3 is 15 amino acids. CDR1 is MNHEY and CDR2 is SVGAGI in the germline V gene. The CDR3 DNA reads TGTGCCAGCACCGCACCGGGACAGGCTGGGAGGGGCTACACCTTC. It is translated as CASTAPGQAGRGYTF.

V is TRBV19 and J is TRBJ2-3, with 9 bases aligning to TRBD1. There are 16 residues in the CDR3. With V trimmed by 3 bases and J by 0 bases, 4 bases remained unmatched. The germline V gene encodes CDR1 LNHDA and CDR2 SQIVND (reference sequence). In nucleotides, the CDR3 is TGTGCCAGTAGTATCACCGGGACAGGGAGCACAGATACGCAGTATTTT. Protein: CASSITGTGSTDTQYF.

The chain recombines TRBV6-6 with TRBJ1-3, with D possibly being TRBD1 (6 bases). Looked up from germline, CDR1 is MNHNY and CDR2 is SVGAGI (reference sequence). Trimming took 6 bases from V and 6 from J, leaving 15 bases between them. The CDR3 sequence is 14 residues long. This CDR3 reads CASSLDSTANTIYF. DNA of the CDR3: TGTGCCAGCAGCCTGGACAGTACGGCAAACACCATATATTTT.

The genes are TRBV6-5 and TRBJ2-7, with D possibly matching TRBD2 (5 bases). V gave up 0 bases and J gave up 3 bases, with 15 bases separating them. Germline V gene data show CDR1 as MNHEY and CDR2 as SVGAGI. The CDR3 is 16 amino acids. CDR3 region: CASSYSRTSRNYEQYF. The CDR3 nucleotides are TGTGCCAGCAGTTACTCACGAACTAGTCGCAACTACGAGCAGTACTTC.

The J gene is TRBJ2-1, the V gene TRBV15; 8 nucleotides line up with TRBD2. Trimming took 0 bases from V and 6 from J; bases not matched to a gene: 4. CDR1 LNHNV and CDR2 YYDKDF come from the germline V gene (reference sequence). The CDR3 consists of 15 residues. The CDR3 nucleotides read TGTGCCACCAGCAGAGACGGGGGGGCCGTCAATGAGCAGTTCTTC. It yields the protein CATSRDGGAVNEQFF. The whole variable domain, remainder taken from reference TRBV15 and TRBJ2-1, is DAMVIQNPRYQVTQFGKPVTLSCSQTLNHNVMYWYQQKSSQAPKLLFHYYDKDFNNEADTPDNFQSRRPNTSFCFLDIRSPGLGDTAMYLCATSRDGGAVNEQFFGPGTRLTVL.

The genes are TRBV15 and TRBJ1-1; tentative D call: TRBD1 (6 bases). Germline V gives CDR1 LNHNV, CDR2 YYDKDF (reference sequence). The CDR3 runs 15 residues. V lost 0 bases and J lost 5, with 13 bases in between. DNA of the CDR3: TGTGCCACCAGCAGAGAACAGGGAAGGGCTACTGAAGCTTTCTTT. As protein: CATSREQGRATEAFF.

V usage is TRBV4-3 and J usage is TRBJ2-3; 11 bases map to TRBD2. The CDR3 runs 17 residues. Trimming cost V 2 bases and J 6 bases; bases outside gene matches: 10. Germline V CDR1 and CDR2: LGHNA, YSLEER. The CDR3 region is CASSQRTSGGPGDTQYF. DNA for the CDR3: TGCGCCAGCAGCCAAAGAACTAGCGGGGGCCCCGGGGATACGCAGTATTTT.

Of note for this clone: Other nucleotide sequences in the sample specify the same CDR3. The V gene is TRBV5-1, the J gene TRBJ2-7, with 9 nucleotides matching TRBD1. CDR1 is SGHRS and CDR2 is YFSETQ in the germline V gene. This CDR3 comprises 13 residues. V gave up 4 bases and J gave up 2 bases; unmatched junction bases: 1. Written as DNA, the CDR3 is TGCGCCAGCAGCAGGACAGGGGCCTACGAGCAGTACTTC. Amino acid sequence: CASSRTGAYEQYF.

The V call is TRBV5-6, the J call TRBJ2-7, with TRBD1 matching over 8 bases. V shed 4 bases and J 4 bases; nucleotides not matched to a gene: 10. The germline V gene has CDR1 SGHDT and CDR2 YYEEEE. The CDR3 extends over 15 amino acids. CDR3 protein: CASSGRTGIFYEQYF. The CDR3 DNA follows: TGTGCCAGCAGCGGAAGGACAGGGATTTTTTACGAGCAGTACTTC.

The chain joins TRBV5-1 to TRBJ1-2; the match to TRBD1 covers 7 bases. This CDR3 contains 13 residues. The junction had 12 bases not matched to a gene; V was cut back by 4 bases and J by 12 bases. Looked up from germline, CDR1 is SGHRS and CDR2 is YFSETQ. The CDR3 DNA sequence: TGCGCCAGCAGCGACGGGACAGCCTCCAGTGACACCTTC. Its protein product is CASSDGTASSDTF.

The genes are TRBV4-1 and TRBJ2-1; 8 bases are a match to TRBD2. The junction had 10 bases not matched to a gene; V was cut back by 2 bases and J by 4 bases. Looked up from germline, CDR1 is MGHRA and CDR2 is YSYEKL. There are 17 residues in the CDR3. CDR3 sequence (DNA): TGCGCCAGCAGCCAACCGTCGGGGCGGGGGGTTTACAATGAGCAGTTCTTC. It encodes CASSQPSGRGVYNEQFF.

This clone was seen just once. In nucleotides, the CDR3 is TGTGGGGCAGGGGCGAACACCGGGGAGCTGTTTTTT. Translated: CGAGANTGELFF. The V gene is TRBV7-9, the J gene TRBJ2-2, with a tentative D call TRBD1 (6 bases). The germline CDR1 and CDR2 sequences are SEHNR and FQNEAQ (reference sequence). The CDR3 contains 12 residues.